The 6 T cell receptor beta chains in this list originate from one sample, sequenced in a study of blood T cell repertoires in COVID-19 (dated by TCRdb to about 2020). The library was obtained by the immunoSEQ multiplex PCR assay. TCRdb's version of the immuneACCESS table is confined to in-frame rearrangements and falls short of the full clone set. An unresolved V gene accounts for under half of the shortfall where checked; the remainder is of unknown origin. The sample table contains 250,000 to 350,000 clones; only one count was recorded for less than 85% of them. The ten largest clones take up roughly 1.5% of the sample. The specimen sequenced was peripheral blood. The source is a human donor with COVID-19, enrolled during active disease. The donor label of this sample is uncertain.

CDR3 region: CASSFSGGRNEKLFF. DNA of the CDR3: TGTGCCAGCAGTTTTTCAGGGGGGAGAAATGAAAAACTGTTTTTT. V gene TRBV28 combines with J gene TRBJ1-4; TRBD1 matches 7 bases. J gave up 5 bases and V 3 bases, and 6 bases lay outside the gene matches. The length of the CDR3 is 15 residues. Germline values: CDR1 MDHEN, CDR2 SYDVKM.

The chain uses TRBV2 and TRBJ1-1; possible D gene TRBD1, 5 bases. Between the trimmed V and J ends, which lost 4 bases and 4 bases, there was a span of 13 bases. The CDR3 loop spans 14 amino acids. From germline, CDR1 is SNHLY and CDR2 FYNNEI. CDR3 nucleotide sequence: TGTGCCAGCAGTGGATGGGGCATACGCACTGAAGCTTTCTTT. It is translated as CASSGWGIRTEAFF.

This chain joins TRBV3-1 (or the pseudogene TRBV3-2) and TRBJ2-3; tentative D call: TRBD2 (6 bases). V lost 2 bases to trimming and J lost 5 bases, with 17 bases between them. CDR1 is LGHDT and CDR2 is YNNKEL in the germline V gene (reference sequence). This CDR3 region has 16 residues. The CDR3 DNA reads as TGTGCCAGCAGCCAAAGTAGTCCGGGAGTTCAAGATACGCAGTATTTT. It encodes CASSQSSPGVQDTQYF.

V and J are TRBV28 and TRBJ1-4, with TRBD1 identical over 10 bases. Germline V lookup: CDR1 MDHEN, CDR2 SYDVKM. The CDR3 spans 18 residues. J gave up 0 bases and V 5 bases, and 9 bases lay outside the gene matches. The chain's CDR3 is CASSPPGTGVTTNEKLFF. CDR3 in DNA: TGTGCCAGCAGTCCCCCCGGGACAGGGGTTACAACTAATGAAAAACTGTTTTTT.

The CDR3 region has the DNA TGTGCCAGCAGCCCCTCGGGACAGCCTTCCTACGAGCAGTACTTC. Translated: CASSPSGQPSYEQYF. V is TRBV7-3 and J is TRBJ2-7; TRBD1 agrees at 7 bases. In germline, CDR1 is SGHTA, CDR2 FQGTGA. V lost 5 bases and J lost 1; bases outside the gene matches: 8. This CDR3 has 15 residues.

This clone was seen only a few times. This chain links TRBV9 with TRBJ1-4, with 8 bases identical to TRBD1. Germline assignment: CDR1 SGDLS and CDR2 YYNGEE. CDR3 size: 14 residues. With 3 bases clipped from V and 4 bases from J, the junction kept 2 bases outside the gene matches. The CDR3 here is CASSAGQGNEKLFF. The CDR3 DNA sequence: TGTGCCAGCAGCGCAGGACAGGGTAATGAAAAACTGTTTTTT.